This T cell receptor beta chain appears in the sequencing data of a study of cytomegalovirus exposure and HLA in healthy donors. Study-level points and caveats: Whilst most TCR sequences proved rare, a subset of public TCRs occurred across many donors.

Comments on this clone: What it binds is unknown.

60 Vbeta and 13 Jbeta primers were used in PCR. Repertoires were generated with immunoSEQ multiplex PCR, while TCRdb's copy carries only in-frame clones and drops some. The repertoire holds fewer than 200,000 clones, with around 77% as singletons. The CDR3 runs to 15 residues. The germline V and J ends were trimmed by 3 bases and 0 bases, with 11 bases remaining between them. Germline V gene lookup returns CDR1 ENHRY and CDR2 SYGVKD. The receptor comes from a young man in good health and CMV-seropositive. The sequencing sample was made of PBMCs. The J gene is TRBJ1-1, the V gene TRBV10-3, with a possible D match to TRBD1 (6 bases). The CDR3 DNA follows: TGTGCCATCAGTGATCCCACAGGGATGAACACTGAAGCTTTCTTT. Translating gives CAISDPTGMNTEAFF.